Below are 16 T cell receptor beta chains sequenced from a single sample in a study of radiotherapy plus CTLA-4 blockade in lung cancer. Generated by immunoSEQ multiplex PCR, the TCRdb table keeps only in-frame clones and is missing some. The sample lists 25,000 to 35,000 clones, over 75% occurring once. The sample here was peripheral blood, taken from a patient treated with radiotherapy plus ipilimumab. These receptors were obtained from a human donor with non-small cell lung cancer that progressed on radiotherapy plus ipilimumab.

V gene TRBV18 combines with J gene TRBJ2-5, with a weak D call TRBD2 (5 bases). The closer fit of TRBJ2-7 to the DNA end suggests the J call may be wrong. This CDR3 is built from 13 residues. The germline V gene encodes CDR1 KGHSH and CDR2 LQKENI. CDR3 region: CASSPGVVYEQYF. In nucleotides, the CDR3 is TGTGCCAGCTCACCCGGGGTTGTCTACGAGCAGTACTTC.

This clone showed up just a few times. The chain couples TRBV4-1 to TRBJ2-7; D perhaps matches TRBD1 (5 bases). The germline CDR1 and CDR2 sequences are MGHRA and YSYEKL. CDR3 length: 15 residues. V lost 1 base to trimming and J lost 2 bases, with 12 bases between them. CDR3 sequence (DNA): TGCGCCAGCAGCCAAGTAGGGGCTACAACCTACGAGCAGTACTTC. It is translated as CASSQVGATTYEQYF.

The gene calls are TRBV7-3 and TRBJ2-2; perhaps TRBD2 as D (5 bases). In germline, CDR1 is SGHTA, CDR2 FQGTGA. Trimming removed 5 bases at V and 3 bases at J, with 16 bases between. The CDR3 is made up of 16 amino acids. CDR3 residues: CASSPSLGAYTGELFF. The DNA for the CDR3 is TGTGCCAGCAGCCCTTCTTTGGGAGCGTACACCGGGGAGCTGTTTTTT.

This chain uses TRBV7-8 with TRBJ1-3; TRBD1 aligns across 8 bases. The germline CDR1 and CDR2 sequences are SGHVS and FQNEAQ. The CDR3 consists of 15 residues. Trimming took 5 bases from V and 4 from J; bases not matched to a gene: 7. The CDR3 loop reads CASSPRTGTGNTIYF. The CDR3 DNA reads as TGTGCCAGCAGCCCCCGGACAGGGACCGGAAACACCATATATTTT.

The J gene is TRBJ2-1, the V gene TRBV11-2; no firm D call. The V end was cut by 0 bases, the J end by 6 bases, with 9 bases between. The germline CDR1 and CDR2 sequences are SGHAT and FQNNGV. This CDR3 region has 14 residues. CDR3: CASSLDKPSNEQFF. The CDR3 region has the DNA TGTGCCAGCAGCTTAGATAAGCCAAGCAATGAGCAGTTCTTC.

This chain links TRBV9 with TRBJ1-2, with a weak D call TRBD1 (5 bases). The CDR3 runs 14 residues. The V gene's germline CDR1 is SGDLS and CDR2 YYNGEE. V was clipped by 1 base and J by 5 bases, with 12 bases between them. The CDR3 loop is CASSVSGGGYGYTF. The CDR3 DNA reads as TGTGCCAGCAGCGTATCTGGGGGAGGATATGGCTACACCTTC.

This chain uses TRBV7-2 with TRBJ2-7; 9 bases are a match to TRBD2. After removal of 2 bases from V and 1 base from J, the junction contained 3 bases not matched to a gene. CDR3 length: 15 amino acids. CDR1 and CDR2 from the germline V gene are SGHTA and FQGNSA. This CDR3 reads CASSLMRGGSYEQYF. CDR3 DNA: TGTGCCAGCAGCTTAATGCGGGGGGGGTCCTACGAGCAGTACTTC. The variable domain in full, completed from reference TRBV7-2 and TRBJ2-7, reads GAGVSQSPSNKVTEKGKDVELRCDPISGHTALYWYRQSLGQGLEFLIYFQGNSAPDKSGLPSDRFSAERTGGSVSTLTIQRTQQEDSAVYLCASSLMRGGSYEQYFGPGTRLTVT.

A few counts support this clone. This sequence joins TRBV5-4 and TRBJ2-7, with D tentatively TRBD1 (6 bases). Deletions cut 0 bases from V and 9 bases from J, with 16 bases between. CDR1 and CDR2 (germline): SGHNT, YYREEE (reference sequence). This CDR3 has 14 amino acids. The CDR3 DNA follows: TGTGCCAGCAGCTTGGACAGGGATCTACGAGGGCAGTACTTC. This encodes CASSLDRDLRGQYF.

The chain employs TRBV5-1 and TRBJ1-2; D gene unclear. The CDR3 totals 12 residues. CDR1 is SGHRS, CDR2 YFSETQ, per germline. Trimming shortened V by 4 bases and J by 8 bases, and 12 bases separated the two germline ends. The CDR3 coding sequence is TGCGCCAGCAGCCATCCAGGCGGGGGCTACACCTTC. This gives the protein CASSHPGGGYTF.

The chain has TRBV9 and TRBJ2-1, with D tentatively TRBD2 (6 bases). CDR1 SGDLS and CDR2 YYNGEE come from the germline V gene. Trimming pared 4 bases from V and 3 bases from J, leaving 11 bases between. The CDR3 loop spans 14 amino acids. The CDR3 is CASSFGGIYNEQFF. CDR3 nucleotides: TGTGCCAGCAGCTTTGGCGGGATCTACAATGAGCAGTTCTTC.

V is TRBV5-1 and J is TRBJ2-2; 7 bases are a match to TRBD1. J was trimmed by 1 base and V by 4 bases; bases with no gene match: 4. Germline CDR1 and CDR2: SGHRS and YFSETQ. The CDR3 loop spans 15 amino acids. The CDR3 region is CASSGRDRNTGELFF. CDR3 nucleotide sequence: TGCGCCAGCAGCGGCCGGGACAGGAACACCGGGGAGCTGTTTTTT. Drawing the rest from reference TRBV5-1 and TRBJ2-2, the complete variable domain is KAGVTQTPRYLIKTRGQQVTLSCSPISGHRSVSWYQQTPGQGLQFLFEYFSETQRNKGNFPGRFSGRQFSNSRSEMNVSTLELGDSALYLCASSGRDRNTGELFFGEGSRLTVL.

The chain links TRBV27 to TRBJ1-4, with D tentatively TRBD1 (5 bases). The germline V gene encodes CDR1 MNHEY and CDR2 SMNVEV (reference sequence). The CDR3 spans 14 residues. Trimming removed 3 bases from V and 2 bases from J, with 7 bases in between. The DNA for the CDR3 is TGTGCCAGCAGTTTTCGGGGGACTAATGAAAAACTGTTTTTT. Translating gives CASSFRGTNEKLFF.

This chain connects TRBV2 to TRBJ2-5; TRBD2 matches at 7 bases. The J call is in doubt because the DNA end fits TRBJ2-7 better. The CDR3 is 12 amino acids. Germline-derived CDR1 and CDR2 are SNHLY and FYNNEI. This chain's CDR3 is CASSATSDEQYF. The CDR3 DNA follows: TGTGCCAGCAGCGCTACTAGCGACGAGCAGTACTTC.

The chain uses TRBV27 and TRBJ2-7; 7 bases fit TRBD1. Trimming took 6 bases from V and 3 from J; bases not matched to a gene: 14. The CDR3 contains 16 residues. Germline V gene data show CDR1 as MNHEY and CDR2 as SMNVEV (reference sequence). The CDR3 bases are TGTGCCAGCAGCTCACGGCTCGACAGGGTCGGCTACGAGCAGTACTTC. Translation gives CASSSRLDRVGYEQYF.

The genes are TRBV7-3 and TRBJ2-1; 7 bases match TRBD2. The CDR3 consists of 15 residues. The germline V gene encodes CDR1 SGHTA and CDR2 FQGTGA. Germline trimming cut 5 bases from V and 7 bases from J; bases unmatched to any gene: 11. For the CDR3, the DNA is TGTGCCAGCAGCATTGTGGGGGGACTAAGTAATGAGCAGTTCTTC. As protein: CASSIVGGLSNEQFF.

This chain uses TRBV9 with TRBJ2-7, with 8 bases aligning to TRBD2. CDR1 and CDR2 from the germline V gene are SGDLS and YYNGEE. The CDR3 has 15 amino acids. The junction had 8 bases not matched to a gene; V was cut back by 2 bases and J by 4 bases. CDR3 sequence reads: CASSVGSGGFYEQYF. The CDR3 bases are TGTGCCAGCAGCGTGGGGAGCGGGGGATTTTACGAGCAGTACTTC.